The 19 T cell receptor beta chains below all came from one sample that was sequenced in a study. The repertoire was sequenced with immunoSEQ multiplex PCR; TCRdb's copy has only in-frame clones and lacks some. This table has approximately 50,000 clones, more than 80% appearing once. The sample was PBMCs. The source is a man aged 35-49 years with rheumatoid arthritis.

The CDR3 loop is CASSLAHGINRGERQPQHF. The CDR3 nucleotides are TGTGCCAGCAGCTTAGCGCATGGTATAAACAGGGGTGAAAGGCAGCCCCAGCATTTT. The chain is built from TRBV7-8 and TRBJ1-5; TRBD1 aligns across 7 bases. The germline gives CDR1 SGHVS, CDR2 FQNEAQ. The junction had 18 bases not matched to a gene; V was cut back by 0 bases and J by 7 bases. This CDR3 has 19 amino acids.

The chain combines TRBV27 with TRBJ1-2; 7 bases fit TRBD1. V was clipped by 6 bases and J by 8 bases; unmatched bases: 9. The CDR3 has 13 residues. Germline assignment: CDR1 MNHEY and CDR2 SMNVEV (reference sequence). The CDR3 reads CASSPQKGGGYTF. CDR3 nucleotide sequence: TGTGCCAGCAGCCCACAAAAAGGGGGCGGCTACACCTTC.

The rearrangement links TRBV27 to TRBJ2-7; D unclear. CDR1 MNHEY and CDR2 SMNVEV come from the germline V gene (reference sequence). With 2 bases removed from V and 2 bases from J, the gap between germline ends came to 7 bases. The CDR3 runs 13 residues. CDR3 DNA sequence: TGTGCCAGCAGTTTAGGGCGAACCTACGAGCAGTACTTC. Its protein product is CASSLGRTYEQYF.

CDR3 DNA: TGTGCCAGCAGCTGGACAGGGGAAACTGAAGCTTTCTTT. This translates into CASSWTGETEAFF. The chain has TRBV5-4 and TRBJ1-1; 9 nucleotides agree with TRBD1. Germline assignment: CDR1 SGHNT and CDR2 YYREEE (reference sequence). The CDR3 runs to 13 residues. Unmatched junction bases numbered 2, after V lost 3 bases and J lost 5 bases.

This chain connects TRBV7-2 to TRBJ1-4, with no clear D. The ends were cut back, 0 bases at V and 7 bases at J, with 9 bases in the middle. Germline V gene sequence: CDR1 SGHTA, CDR2 FQGNSA. This CDR3 has 14 amino acids. Here the CDR3 DNA reads TGTGCCAGCAGCTTAGCATTAGTTGGTGAAAAACTGTTTTTT. Residues: CASSLALVGEKLFF.

The V gene is TRBV5-1, the J gene TRBJ2-1, with D unresolved. This CDR3 comprises 16 residues. Trimming stripped 4 bases from V and 1 base from J, with 15 bases between. The germline CDR1 and CDR2 sequences are SGHRS and YFSETQ. CDR3 nucleotides: TGCGCCAGCAGCCCCCGAGTTTGGTCGTCCTACAATGAGCAGTTCTTC. This codes for CASSPRVWSSYNEQFF.

The chain combines TRBV6-5 with TRBJ2-1; the D gene is possibly TRBD2 (7 bases). Germline CDR1 is MNHEY and CDR2 is SVGAGI. The CDR3 consists of 16 residues. The germline V and J ends were trimmed by 2 bases and 7 bases, with 18 bases remaining between them. The CDR3 here is CASSYPDTGGLNEQFF. The CDR3 region has the DNA TGTGCCAGCAGTTACCCGGACACCGGGGGGCTGAATGAGCAGTTCTTC.

The CDR3 sequence is CASSLGFFGAGANVLTF. The CDR3 bases are TGTGCCAGCAGCTTGGGTTTCTTTGGGGCTGGGGCCAACGTCCTGACTTTC. The chain has TRBV5-6 and TRBJ2-6; D not resolved. The length of the CDR3 is 17 residues. The germline CDR1 and CDR2 sequences are SGHDT and YYEEEE. Deletions cut 0 bases from V and 2 bases from J, with 12 bases between.

The chain combines TRBV7-2 with TRBJ1-1; 9 bases agree with TRBD1. The V segment lost 2 bases and the J segment 0 bases; nucleotides outside the gene matches: 10. Per the germline V gene, CDR1 is SGHTA and CDR2 is FQGNSA. The CDR3 extends over 18 amino acids. CDR3 amino acids: CASSLPTGQGTLNTEAFF. The CDR3 bases are TGTGCCAGCAGCTTACCAACTGGACAGGGGACCTTGAACACTGAAGCTTTCTTT.

CDR3: CASSGTATTNEKLFF. The CDR3 DNA sequence: TGTGCCAGCAGCGGGACAGCTACAACTAATGAAAAACTGTTTTTT. The gene calls are TRBV7-9 and TRBJ1-4; 7 nucleotides line up with TRBD1. The V gene's germline CDR1 is SEHNR and CDR2 FQNEAQ (reference sequence). CDR3 length equals 15 residues. The J segment lost 0 bases and the V segment lost 5 bases, leaving 3 bases of the junction unmatched.

V gene TRBV28 combines with J gene TRBJ2-5, with 8 bases lining up with TRBD2. Germline CDR1 and CDR2: MDHEN and SYDVKM. Trimming removed 10 bases from V and 1 base from J; junction bases left unmatched: 8. This CDR3 has 14 amino acids. The CDR3 loop reads CATGLSGGQETQYF. The DNA for the CDR3 is TGTGCCACCGGACTAAGCGGGGGCCAAGAGACCCAGTACTTC. Based on the CDR3 plus reference TRBV28 and TRBJ2-5, the full variable domain is DVKVTQSSRYLVKRTGEKVFLECVQDMDHENMFWYRQDPGLGLRLIYFSYDVKMKEKGDIPEGYSVSREKKERFSLILESASTNQTSMYLCATGLSGGQETQYFGPGTRLLVL.

The chain employs TRBV5-5 and TRBJ2-2; D is undetermined. Trimming removed 3 bases at V and 8 bases at J, with 14 bases between. The CDR3 totals 14 residues. Per the germline V gene, CDR1 is SGHKS and CDR2 is YYEKEE (reference sequence). The CDR3 here is CASSYSRSPGELFF. The CDR3 DNA is TGTGCCAGCAGCTACTCTAGAAGTCCGGGGGAGCTGTTTTTT.

This sequence joins TRBV5-6 and TRBJ1-1; D gene uncertain. This CDR3 is 13 amino acids long. Per the germline V gene, CDR1 is SGHDT and CDR2 is YYEEEE. V lost 0 bases to trimming and J lost 1 base, with 4 bases between them. CDR3 sequence: CASSLARNTEAFF. CDR3 sequence (DNA): TGTGCCAGCAGCTTGGCTCGGAACACTGAAGCTTTCTTT.

The chain combines TRBV18 with TRBJ2-7; D is unresolved. Germline CDR1 reads KGHSH; CDR2 reads LQKENI. Trimming took off 3 bases at V and 3 bases at J, with 15 bases between the two ends. The CDR3 length is 15 residues. The CDR3 DNA reads TGTGCCAGCTCACCTCAAACTCAAATGGGCTACGAGCAGTACTTC. Amino acids: CASSPQTQMGYEQYF.

CDR3 bases: TGTGCCATCACCGTGACGGGGGGGCTAACCTACAATGAGCAGTTCTTC. It encodes CAITVTGGLTYNEQFF. This chain joins TRBV10-3 and TRBJ2-1, with 8 positions matching TRBD2. Trimming took 7 bases from V and 2 from J; bases not matched to a gene: 10. This CDR3 has 16 residues. CDR1 is ENHRY and CDR2 is SYGVKD in the germline V gene.

The gene calls are TRBV19 and TRBJ1-1; D gene ambiguous. V lost 7 bases and J lost 3, with 9 bases in between. Germline loops: CDR1 LNHDA, CDR2 SQIVND (reference sequence). The CDR3 sequence is 12 residues long. The CDR3 spells CASTYSDTEAFF. In DNA, the CDR3 is TGTGCCAGTACTTACTCAGACACTGAAGCTTTCTTT. Supplemented by reference TRBV19 and TRBJ1-1, the full variable domain reads DGGITQSPKYLFRKEGQNVTLSCEQNLNHDAMYWYRQDPGQGLRLIYYSQIVNDFQKGDIAEGYSVSREKKESFPLTVTSAQKNPTAFYLCASTYSDTEAFFGQGTRLTVV.

This chain connects TRBV6-6 to TRBJ1-2; D unclear. Germline V gene lookup returns CDR1 MNHNY and CDR2 SVGAGI (reference sequence). V gave up 2 bases and J gave up 2 bases, with 6 bases separating them. The CDR3 contains 13 residues. CDR3 sequence (DNA): TGTGCCAGCAGTTACGTATCCAACTATGGCTACACCTTC. Protein: CASSYVSNYGYTF.

The chain uses TRBV6-5 and TRBJ2-5, with D uncertain. In germline, CDR1 is MNHEY, CDR2 SVGAGI. V dropped 0 bases and J dropped 4 bases, with 9 bases sitting between them. The CDR3 spans 14 residues. This CDR3 reads CASSYSSLRETQYF. The CDR3 DNA reads as TGTGCCAGCAGTTACTCCAGCCTCCGAGAGACCCAGTACTTC.

The chain combines TRBV18 with TRBJ1-1; TRBD1 aligns across 9 bases. V shed 4 bases, J shed 2 bases, and the junction held 2 bases outside the gene matches. Germline-derived CDR1 and CDR2 are KGHSH and LQKENI. The CDR3 is 14 residues long. In DNA, the CDR3 is TGTGCCAGCTCACGGGACAGGGTTAACACTGAAGCTTTCTTT. Its protein is CASSRDRVNTEAFF.